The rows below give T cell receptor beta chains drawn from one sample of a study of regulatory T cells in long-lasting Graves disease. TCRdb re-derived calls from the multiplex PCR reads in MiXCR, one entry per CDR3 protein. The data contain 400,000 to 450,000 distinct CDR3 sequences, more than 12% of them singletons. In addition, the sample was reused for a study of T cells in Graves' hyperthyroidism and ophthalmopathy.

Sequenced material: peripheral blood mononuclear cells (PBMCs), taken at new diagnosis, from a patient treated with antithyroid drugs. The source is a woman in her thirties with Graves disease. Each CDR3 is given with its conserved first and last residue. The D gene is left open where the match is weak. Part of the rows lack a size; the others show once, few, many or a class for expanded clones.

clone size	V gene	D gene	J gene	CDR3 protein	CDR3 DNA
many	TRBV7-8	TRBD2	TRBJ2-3	CASSFTSGLVTDTQYF	TGTGCCAGCAGCTTTACTAGCGGGCTTGTCACAGATACGCAGTATTTT
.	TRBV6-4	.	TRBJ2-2	CASSGEKVTGRNTGELFF	TGTGCCAGCAGTGGGGAAAAGGTGACTGGCCGTAACACCGGGGAGCTGTTTTTT
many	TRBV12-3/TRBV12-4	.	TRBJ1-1	CASSPDWNTEAFF	TGTGCCAGCAGCCCTGACTGGAACACTGAAGCTTTCTTT
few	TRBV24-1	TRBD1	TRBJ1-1	CATSDRTGNTEAFF	TGTGCCACCAGTGATCGGACAGGAAACACTGAAGCTTTCTTT
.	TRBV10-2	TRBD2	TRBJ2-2	CATMSVAGGPGNTGELFF	TGCGCCACAATGTCAGTTGCGGGAGGGCCGGGGAACACCGGGGAGCTGTTTTTT
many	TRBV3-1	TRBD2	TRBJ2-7	CASSQFGSGRASEQYF	TGTGCCAGCAGCCAATTTGGAAGCGGGAGGGCCTCCGAGCAGTACTTC
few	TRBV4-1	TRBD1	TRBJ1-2	CASSQIQGNHGYTF	TGCGCCAGCAGCCAAATACAGGGGAATCATGGCTACACCTTC
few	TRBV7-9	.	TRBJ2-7	CASSGVQGYEQYF	TGTGCCAGCAGCGGGGTTCAGGGATACGAGCAGTACTTC
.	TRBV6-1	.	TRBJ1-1	CASKDRVNTEAFF	TGTGCCAGCAAGGATAGGGTGAACACTGAAGCTTTCTTT
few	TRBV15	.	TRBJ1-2	CATLSTWGYTF	TGTGCCACCTTATCGACGTGGGGCTACACCTTC
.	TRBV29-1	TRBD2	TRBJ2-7	CSAIIAGRHEQYF	TGCAGCGCAATCATAGCGGGACGCCACGAGCAGTACTTC
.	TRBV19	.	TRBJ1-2	CASSSAGATSYGYTF	TGTGCCAGTAGTAGTGCAGGGGCCACAAGCTATGGCTACACCTTC
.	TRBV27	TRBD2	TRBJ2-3	CASSLWLAGGYTDTQYF	TGTGCCAGCAGTTTATGGCTAGCGGGAGGATACACAGATACGCAGTATTTT
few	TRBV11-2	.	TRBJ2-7	CASSLPFRGIYEQYF	TGTGCCAGCAGCTTACCTTTCCGAGGGATATACGAGCAGTACTTC
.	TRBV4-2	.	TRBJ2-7	CASSPSTRSYEQYF	TGTGCCAGCAGCCCATCAACTAGATCCTACGAGCAGTACTTC
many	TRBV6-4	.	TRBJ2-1	CASSDSTGSYNEQFF	TGTGCCAGCAGTGACTCGACAGGCTCCTACAATGAGCAGTTCTTC
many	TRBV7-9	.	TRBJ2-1	CASSLGVATPIEQFF	TGTGCCAGCAGCTTAGGGGTGGCGACTCCTATAGAGCAGTTCTTC
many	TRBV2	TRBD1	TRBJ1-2	CASRQGNYGYTF	TGTGCCAGCCGACAGGGGAACTATGGCTACACCTTC
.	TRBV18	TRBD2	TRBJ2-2	CASSPQLAGNTGELFF	TGTGCCAGCTCACCACAGCTAGCGGGGAACACCGGGGAGCTGTTTTTT
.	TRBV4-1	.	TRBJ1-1	CASSQDSTGATEAFF	TGCGCCAGCAGCCAAGATTCGACAGGCGCCACTGAAGCTTTCTTT
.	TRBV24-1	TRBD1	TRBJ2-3	CATSDQGGTDTQYF	TGTGCCACCAGTGATCAGGGGGGCACAGATACGCAGTATTTT